This TCR beta chain appears in the sequencing data of a study of regulatory T cells in long-lasting Graves disease (dated by TCRdb to about 2021). Background on the whole study: In the newly diagnosed Graves' disease group, patients had been taking antithyroid drugs for less than 3 months. The study was conducted in China and was registered as a clinical trial. A total of around 33 samples underwent TCR sequencing, from about 13 patients with persistent Graves' disease and 20 patients with newly diagnosed Graves' disease. Persistent Graves' disease patients were compared with newly diagnosed Graves' disease patients by peripheral blood TCR sequencing and RNA sequencing. The research as a whole found: Only the TCR beta chain was sequenced and analyzed. The study examined only peripheral blood because the primary lesion, thyroid tissue, could not be accessed. Preferential use of TRBV28, TRBJ1-2 and TRBJ2-5 was observed in persistent disease, whereas TRBV20-1 and TRBJ2-1 were favored in newly diagnosed disease. As a limitation, the authors acknowledged that the small sample size may reduce accuracy. More public clonotypes were shared among persistent patients (about 2,800) than among newly diagnosed patients (more than 950). Lower TCR Shannon entropy and fewer highly expanded clones were observed in persistent Graves' disease patients than in newly diagnosed patients, which suggested clonal expansion.

The germline V gene sets CDR1 to MGHRA and CDR2 to YSYEKL. Trimming removed 1 base from V and 1 base from J; the gene matches leave 12 bases unexplained. Counted from cysteine to phenylalanine, this CDR3 has 19 amino acids. The DNA shown is the 57-base CDR3, in frame from base 1. Libraries were prepared through multiplex PCR. Sequencing instrument: Illumina HiSeq 4000. CDR3 regions were amplified by Arm-PCR with iRepertoire HTBI primers to construct TCR beta libraries. Gel purification was performed on PCR products prior to sequencing. Per the authors' processing: Across samples, 60 to 75 TRBV and around 15 TRBJ segments were identified and used for gene usage analysis of CDR3 amino acid clonotypes. COPE and FqMerger were used to merge filtered high-quality paired reads into contigs. BLAST was used to align contigs to IMGT TRBV, TRBD and TRBJ reference genes, with CDR3 defined following IMGT. Any clonotype with a frequency above 0.1% was counted as a highly expanded clone. Repertoire diversity was measured by Shannon entropy, and V-J evenness by the Gini coefficient. Public clonotypes were defined as clonotypes shared by more than one individual. The raw public data were reprocessed by TCRdb itself: fastp quality trimming at Q25, MiXCR clonotype calling, in-frame beta chains only. Rows are unified per CDR3 protein, each entry keeping the most common DNA and genes. TCRdb, not the original authors, processed these V and J calls. This sample comprises around 360,000 distinct CDR3 sequences, around 15% of them detected only once. The top ten hold just over 20% of the sample.

This clonotype was observed a few times. Its target antigen remains unknown. There are no base qualities to consult, and no much larger clone falls within one base. The time point label here, explained by the study, means: newly diagnosed GD, antithyroid drugs for less than 3 months. For both TCR sequencing and RNA sequencing, RNA was extracted from PBMCs using TRIzol. The diagnosis of Graves' disease was made according to American Thyroid Association guidelines. The patients came from an endocrinology department in Xi'an, China. Each patient gave 7.5 to 10 milliliters of peripheral blood, collected in an EDTA anticoagulant tube. Ficoll Paque Plus density gradient separation was used to isolate PBMCs, and no further T cell sorting was performed. An Agilent 2100 Bioanalyzer and agarose gel were used to assess RNA quality, and a NanoDrop 2000 was used to measure RNA concentration. These data were also reused for a study on T cells in Graves' hyperthyroidism and ophthalmopathy. The second paper states: A patient counted as having stable Graves' hyperthyroidism if no progression to ophthalmopathy occurred over 18 months of follow-up. Hyperthyroidism patients were newly diagnosed, with disease duration under 2 months, and aged 18 to 65 years. Patients with uncontrolled infections, other autoimmune diseases, pregnancy or lactation were excluded. Diagnoses relied on clinical symptoms, serum thyroxine and TRAb, thyroid ultrasound and orbital computed tomography. The TCR CDR3 was subjected to a first round of RT-PCR using the HTBI primer set and the Qiagen OneStep RT-PCR kit. Most expanded thyroid clonotypes (frequency above 0.001) were also found in blood, which suggests that blood repertoires may mirror thyroid immune responses. Ophthalmopathy was separated from stable hyperthyroidism by a 13 V-J signature model, with around 88% sensitivity and about 81% specificity obtained in cross-validation and 80%/75% obtained in testing. In validation, the model predicted progression to ophthalmopathy with around 71% sensitivity and approximately 74% specificity, a median of about 6 months before onset. A discovery cohort of about a hundred patients, approximately 45 with Graves' ophthalmopathy and fewer than 65 with stable Graves' hyperthyroidism, was used to find distinguishing TCR V-J signatures. An independent validation cohort of around 19 hyperthyroidism patients and about 16 patients who later progressed to ophthalmopathy tested prospective prediction of ophthalmopathy. The roughly 100 discovery patients were randomly divided into training and test sets at a 7:3 ratio. In addition, the study compared T-cell repertoires in thyroid tissue and in blood from about six Graves' hyperthyroidism patients. After sampling, hyperthyroidism patients received methimazole starting at 30 mg daily, and ophthalmopathy patients received high-dose intravenous methylprednisolone. Libraries were constructed in a second round of multiplex PCR, after which size selection and purification were performed. Paired-end sequencing of the libraries was performed with 100 bp reads on an Illumina HiSeq2000. SOAPnuke was used to process the raw data, removing reads that contained adapters or uncalled bases, had a mean Phred below 15, or lacked an exact match to the constant primer or identifier. High-quality paired reads were merged with COPE v1.2.5, and unique nucleotide sequences were defined as clonotypes. MiTCR v1.1 was used to align the clonotypes against IMGT TRBV, TRBD and TRBJ reference segments. The analysis included only V-J combinations with a frequency above 0.0001, which together covered more than 98% of the repertoires. A TCS score was defined as the ratio of F50 (clonal expansion) to E x V (chaos), with BLOSUM62-based TCRdist applied between CDR3 peptides within each V-J. Welch's t-statistics and random forest reduced around 520 V-J features to around 14, which were used in a naive Bayes classifier (R e1071). Sample size was not statistically predetermined, and blinding of investigators to group allocation was not performed. According to the paper, TCR Vbeta CDR3 sequencing was carried out on around 140 peripheral blood samples, which came from under 50 ophthalmopathy, 75 or so hyperthyroidism and around 17 progressor patients.

The sequence derives from a woman aged 18-35 years with Graves disease. Donor details come from another sample of the same person, matched by shared clones. The specimen comprised peripheral blood mononuclear cells (PBMCs), sampled at new diagnosis, from a patient treated with antithyroid drugs. Recombination joined TRBV4-1 with TRBJ2-5; 10 of the junction bases match TRBD2. This receptor carries the CDR3 CASSQVFTGLAELQETQYF. The base sequence is TGCGCCAGCAGCCAAGTCTTCACCGGACTAGCGGAGCTCCAAGAGACCCAGTACTTC.